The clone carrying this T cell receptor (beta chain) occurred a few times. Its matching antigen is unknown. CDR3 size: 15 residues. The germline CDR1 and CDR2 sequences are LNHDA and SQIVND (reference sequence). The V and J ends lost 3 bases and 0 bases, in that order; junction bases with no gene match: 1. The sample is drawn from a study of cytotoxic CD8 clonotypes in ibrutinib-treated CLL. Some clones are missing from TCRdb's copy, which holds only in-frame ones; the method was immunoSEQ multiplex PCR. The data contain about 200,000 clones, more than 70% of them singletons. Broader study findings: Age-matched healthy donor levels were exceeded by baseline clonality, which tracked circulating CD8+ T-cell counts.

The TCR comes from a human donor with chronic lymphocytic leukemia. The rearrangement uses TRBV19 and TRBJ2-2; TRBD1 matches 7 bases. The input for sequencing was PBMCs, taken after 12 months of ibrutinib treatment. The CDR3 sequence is CASSIQGANTGELFF. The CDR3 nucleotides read TGTGCCAGTAGTATCCAGGGGGCGAACACCGGGGAGCTGTTTTTT.